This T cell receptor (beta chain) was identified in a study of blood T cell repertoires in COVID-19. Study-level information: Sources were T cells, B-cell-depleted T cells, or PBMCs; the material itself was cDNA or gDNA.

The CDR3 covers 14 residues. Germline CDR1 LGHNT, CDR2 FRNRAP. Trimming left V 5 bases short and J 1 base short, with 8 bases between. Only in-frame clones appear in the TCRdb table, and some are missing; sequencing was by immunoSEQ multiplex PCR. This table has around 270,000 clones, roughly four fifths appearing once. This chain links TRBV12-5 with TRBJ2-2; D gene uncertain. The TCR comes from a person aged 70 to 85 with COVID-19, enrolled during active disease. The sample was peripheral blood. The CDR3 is CASGLTGNTGELFF. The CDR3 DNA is TGTGCTAGTGGTCTGACGGGGAACACCGGGGAGCTGTTTTTT.